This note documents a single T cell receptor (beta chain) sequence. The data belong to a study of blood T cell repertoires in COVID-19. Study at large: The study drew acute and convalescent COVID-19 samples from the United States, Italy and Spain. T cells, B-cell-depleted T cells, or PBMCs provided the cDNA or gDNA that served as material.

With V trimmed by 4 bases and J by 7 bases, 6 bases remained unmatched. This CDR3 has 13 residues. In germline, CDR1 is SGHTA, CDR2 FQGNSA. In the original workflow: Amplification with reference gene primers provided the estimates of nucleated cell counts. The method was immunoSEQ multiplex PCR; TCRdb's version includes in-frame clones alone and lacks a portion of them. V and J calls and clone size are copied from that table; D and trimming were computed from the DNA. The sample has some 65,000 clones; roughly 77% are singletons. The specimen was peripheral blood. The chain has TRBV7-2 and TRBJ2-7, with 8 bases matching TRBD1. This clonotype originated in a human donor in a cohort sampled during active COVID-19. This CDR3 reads CASSWTGMGEQYF. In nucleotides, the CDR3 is TGTGCCAGCAGCTGGACAGGGATGGGAGAGCAGTACTTC.